This T cell receptor (beta chain) was identified during a study of blood T cell repertoires in COVID-19. Using immunoSEQ multiplex PCR, the repertoire was profiled, and TCRdb retains in-frame clones only, with some absent. The sample carries approximately 180,000 clones, approximately 90% recorded once. J lost 4 bases, V lost 6 bases, and 13 bases had no gene match. The CDR3 contains 17 residues. Germline V CDR1 and CDR2: MNHEY, SMNVEV (reference sequence). This clone was seen just once. J is TRBJ1-5 and V is TRBV27; TRBD1 agrees at 9 bases. What was sequenced was peripheral blood. The receptor comes from a man in his forties or fifties with active or convalescent COVID-19. CDR3 residues: CASSSHSPGQGNQPQHF. The CDR3, as DNA: TGTGCCAGCAGCTCCCATAGCCCGGGACAGGGAAATCAGCCCCAGCATTTT.